This T cell receptor beta chain was obtained from a study of blood T cell repertoires in COVID-19 (dated by TCRdb to 2020 to 2022). With respect to the entire study: The collaborator samples originated in the United States, Italy and Spain and spanned the acute and convalescent phases of COVID-19. The prospective study material was composed of cDNA or gDNA derived from T cells, B-cell-depleted T cells, or PBMCs. The dataset comprised deeply sampled blood TCRbeta repertoires from subjects exposed to, actively infected with, or recovered from COVID-19. The repertoires were released in a freely available public database meant as a resource for research on the immune response to SARS-CoV-2. Samples came from the ongoing ImmuneRACE study (first 160 participants) plus 1,254 subjects from 6 global collaborators. A de-identified subject ID, COVID-19 status, age in years and sex were almost always included in the sample metadata. Where available, HLA class I and class II types were taken from metadata supplied by the sample provider and were not determined by assay-based typing. General findings and caveats noted by the study authors: The quantity of clinical and demographic metadata differed by source and by participant and was supplied without curation.

With respect to this clone: It has no known antigen specificity. No per-base quality is available; no much larger clone lies one base away.

Sequences SEHNR (CDR1) and FQNEAQ (CDR2) are obtained from the germline V gene (reference sequence). Spanning cysteine to phenylalanine, the CDR3 consists of 13 amino acids. The CDR3 DNA has 39 bases and is translated from base 1. V gives up 5 bases and J gives up 6 bases, and the segment between their germline ends measures 13 bases. Collaborating institutions collected whole blood in K2EDTA tubes following their own protocols. For TCRbeta analysis, collaborator samples were shipped as frozen whole blood, as isolated PBMCs, or as DNA extracted from either sample type. TCRbeta CDR3 regions were amplified from genomic DNA by means of the immunoSEQ Assay, a bias-controlled multiplex PCR. For the original study's pipeline: The number of nucleated cells in each sample was estimated from the amplification of reference gene primers within the assay. To quantify the absolute abundance of each unique TCRbeta CDR3 rearrangement, sequence reads were collapsed and filtered. Productive Simpson clonality was computed per sample as the square root of Simpson's diversity index over productive rearrangements. The table was pulled from immuneACCESS by TCRdb, which kept in-frame rearrangements only. Such tables lose some clones; where checked, under half of the loss comes from unresolved V genes, and the rest has no known cause. That table is the source of V, J and clone size, and D and trimming were worked out from the DNA. Within this sample are about 52,000 clones, with about four fifths of them counted one time only. 6.9% of the sample is taken by the ten largest.

Sequenced: peripheral blood. This receptor was obtained from a man between 70 and 80 years old with active COVID-19. The chain joins TRBV7-9 to TRBJ1-2; no D gene can be assigned with confidence. The DNA is as follows: TGTGCCAGCAGCCTCGAAAGCATGGATGGCTACACCTTC. Its coded protein is CASSLESMDGYTF.